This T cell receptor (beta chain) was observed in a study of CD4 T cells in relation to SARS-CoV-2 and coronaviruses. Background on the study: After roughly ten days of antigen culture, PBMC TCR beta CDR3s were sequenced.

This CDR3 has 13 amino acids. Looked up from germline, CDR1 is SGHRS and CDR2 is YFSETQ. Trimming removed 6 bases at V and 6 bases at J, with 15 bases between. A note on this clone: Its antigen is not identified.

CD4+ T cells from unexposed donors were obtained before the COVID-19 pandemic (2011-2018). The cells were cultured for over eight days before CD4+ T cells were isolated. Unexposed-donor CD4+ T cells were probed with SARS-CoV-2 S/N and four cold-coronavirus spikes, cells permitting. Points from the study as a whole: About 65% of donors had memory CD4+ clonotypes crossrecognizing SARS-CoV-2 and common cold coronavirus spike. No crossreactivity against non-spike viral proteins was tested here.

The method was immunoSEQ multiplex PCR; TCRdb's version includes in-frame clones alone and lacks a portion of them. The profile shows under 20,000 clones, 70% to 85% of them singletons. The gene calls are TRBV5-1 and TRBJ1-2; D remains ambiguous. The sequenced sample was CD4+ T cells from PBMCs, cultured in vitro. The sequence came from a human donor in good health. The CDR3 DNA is TGCGCCAGCACCGATTTGATCCAGCATGGCTACACCTTC. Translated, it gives CASTDLIQHGYTF.